Listed below are T cell receptor delta chains from one sample, sequenced in a study of Vδ1+ human thymocytes. TCRdb made new clone calls on the multiplex PCR reads using CATT. The sample contains about 58,000 delta-chain clones, more than 12% of which appear only once. Specimen: Vdelta1+ gamma-delta thymocytes from the thymus. The receptors come from a girl less than two years old who had congenital heart surgery. CDR3s include the opening cysteine and the closing phenylalanine or tryptophan. Each record gives: J gene, V gene, clone size, CDR3 protein. Size tells how often a clone was seen (once, few, many) or the class of an expanded clone, and some rows leave it out.

j_gene: TRDJ1
v_gene: TRDV1
abundance: NA
CDR3aa: CALGELPERGYTDKLIF

j_gene: TRDJ1
v_gene: TRDV2
abundance: few
CDR3aa: CACDTSTLGDPYTDKLIF

j_gene: TRDJ1
v_gene: TRDV1
abundance: NA
CDR3aa: CALGELPTLLGDKGPYTDKLIF

j_gene: TRDJ1
v_gene: TRDV1
abundance: few
CDR3aa: CALGEVSGPTDKLIF

j_gene: TRDJ1
v_gene: TRDV1
abundance: few
CDR3aa: CALGAAYRHQELIF

j_gene: TRDJ1
v_gene: TRDV1
abundance: NA
CDR3aa: CALGELIPTSGGYKSNKLIF

j_gene: TRDJ1
v_gene: TRDV1
abundance: few
CDR3aa: CALGKSLYWGTSSYTDKLIF

j_gene: TRDJ1
v_gene: TRDV1
abundance: few
CDR3aa: CALGDPAFLKSGGHGPDKLIF

j_gene: TRDJ1
v_gene: TRDV1
abundance: NA
CDR3aa: CALGERGSPLFLTTSLDSYTDKLIF

j_gene: TRDJ1
v_gene: TRDV1
abundance: NA
CDR3aa: CALGAVGVESRGTDKLIF

j_gene: TRDJ1
v_gene: TRDV2
abundance: few
CDR3aa: CACDTTDTGYYTDKLIF

j_gene: TRDJ1
v_gene: TRDV2
abundance: medium-sized
CDR3aa: CACDTWFRNTDKLIF

j_gene: TRDJ1
v_gene: TRDV1
abundance: NA
CDR3aa: CALGDTARGHTDKLIF

j_gene: TRDJ1
v_gene: TRDV1
abundance: few
CDR3aa: CALGEPLLPTPDWGIRRSGTDKLIF

j_gene: TRDJ1
v_gene: TRDV1
abundance: NA
CDR3aa: CALGELGLPESQYYWGSFTDKLIF

j_gene: TRDJ1
v_gene: TRDV1
abundance: few
CDR3aa: CALGFGTTSYQTYTDKLIF

j_gene: TRDJ1
v_gene: TRDV1
abundance: NA
CDR3aa: CALGEPTPHLGRGPKYADKLIF

j_gene: TRDJ1
v_gene: TRDV1
abundance: NA
CDR3aa: CALGERYRLGNTDKLIF

j_gene: TRDJ1
v_gene: TRDV2
abundance: many
CDR3aa: CACDTPLQWGPYTDKLIF

j_gene: TRDJ1
v_gene: TRDV1
abundance: NA
CDR3aa: CALGGEPYTDKLIF

j_gene: TRDJ1
v_gene: TRDV1
abundance: few
CDR3aa: CALGEPRWGIREADKLIF

j_gene: TRDJ1
v_gene: TRDV1
abundance: few
CDR3aa: CALGDPAGKLGLGNPCNTDKLIF

j_gene: TRDJ1
v_gene: TRDV2
abundance: NA
CDR3aa: CACDGVWGIRSADKLIF

j_gene: TRDJ1
v_gene: TRDV1
abundance: few
CDR3aa: CALGSSLGDIIDKLIF

j_gene: TRDJ1
v_gene: TRDV2
abundance: few
CDR3aa: CACDPWGIRTDKLIF

j_gene: TRDJ1
v_gene: TRDV1
abundance: few
CDR3aa: CALGENPGLPGIPRADKLIF

j_gene: TRDJ1
v_gene: TRDV1
abundance: NA
CDR3aa: CALGELREQAGWEYDKLIF

j_gene: TRDJ1
v_gene: TRDV1
abundance: NA
CDR3aa: CALGELRENAPPSAYTDKLIF

j_gene: TRDJ1
v_gene: TRDV1
abundance: few
CDR3aa: CALGEDQAGNTDKLIF

j_gene: TRDJ1
v_gene: TRDV1
abundance: few
CDR3aa: CALGESLPIRVYWGSGYTDKLIF

j_gene: TRDJ1
v_gene: TRDV1
abundance: NA
CDR3aa: CALGGRGAYTDKLIF

j_gene: TRDJ1
v_gene: TRDV1
abundance: NA
CDR3aa: CALGVFLREYVGDTFDYTDKLIF

j_gene: TRDJ1
v_gene: TRDV1
abundance: few
CDR3aa: CALGHWLGEAYTDKLIF

j_gene: TRDJ1
v_gene: TRDV1
abundance: NA
CDR3aa: CALGELGPRGYRDKLIF

j_gene: TRDJ1
v_gene: TRDV1
abundance: NA
CDR3aa: CALGELSVLGSRYTHWYTDKLIF

j_gene: TRDJ1
v_gene: TRDV1
abundance: NA
CDR3aa: CALGGDKLIF

j_gene: TRDJ1
v_gene: TRDV1
abundance: few
CDR3aa: CALGEVRGWVLGDHDKLIF

j_gene: TRDJ1
v_gene: TRDV1
abundance: few
CDR3aa: CALGELLLQSGKLIF

j_gene: TRDJ1
v_gene: TRDV1
abundance: few
CDR3aa: CALGEPGPSALGDTGDTDKLIF